One and the same sample provided the 30 T cell receptor beta chains below, sequenced in a study of CXCR3-negative and CXCR3-positive naive CD8 T cells. With UMI labels, 5' RACE was used to prepare the TRB cDNA libraries. TCRdb re-analyzed the 5' RACE reads; it lists each CDR3 protein once, without DNA. The sample features under 150,000 distinct CDR3 sequences, with about 0.28% in its top ten. Their target antigens are unknown. Broader study findings: CXCR3-expressing naive cells carried TRB CDR3s more hydrophobic than those of CXCR3-negative naive cells.

The material sequenced was naive CXCR3+ CD8+ T cells from blood. Subset described: CD45RO-CCR7+CD27+CD95- naive CD8+ T cells expressing CXCR3 (TNR3+). Receptor source: a human donor in good health. Some clones in this sample may be carry-over from other donors' samples.

This chain joins TRBV9 and TRBJ2-5. Germline-derived CDR1 and CDR2 are SGDLS and YYNGEE. The CDR3 length is 12 residues. The CDR3 loop is CASSAGGETQYF.

The V and J genes are TRBV29-1 and TRBJ2-5; lacking DNA, the TRBD2 call made by TCRdb goes unchecked. This CDR3 is built from 18 residues. The germline V gene has CDR1 SQVTM and CDR2 ANQGSEA. CDR3 region: CSEPTSGGAKVAQETQYF.

The rearrangement links TRBV19 to TRBJ1-1; the D call of TRBD1 rests on TCRdb alone, since no DNA is present to check it. CDR1 LNHDA and CDR2 SQIVND come from the germline V gene (reference sequence). This CDR3 region has 14 residues. The CDR3 spells CASDQAGGLTEAFF.

The V gene is TRBV29-1, the J gene TRBJ2-5; absent DNA, TCRdb's TRBD2 call cannot be checked. This CDR3 comprises 13 residues. Germline-derived CDR1 and CDR2 are SQVTM and ANQGSEA. The CDR3 reads CSATGTRLETLYF.

V usage is TRBV20-1 and J usage is TRBJ2-5; TCRdb picks TRBD1, but there is no DNA to check that call. The CDR3 extends over 13 amino acids. CDR1 and CDR2 from the germline V gene are DFQATT and SNEGSKA (reference sequence). The CDR3 region is CSARSTPGETQYF.

The chain uses TRBV11-3 and TRBJ2-5; TCRdb names TRBD2, which stays unverified in the absence of DNA. This CDR3 comprises 16 residues. In germline, CDR1 is SGHNT, CDR2 YENEEA. CDR3 sequence reads: CASRYTSGRASETQYF.

The J gene is TRBJ2-3, the V gene TRBV24-1; TCRdb's D gene call, TRBD1, goes unchecked for lack of DNA. The CDR3 contains 16 residues. Germline CDR1 and CDR2: KGHDR and SFDVKD. The CDR3 protein is CATSDWGQGSGDTQYF.

This sequence joins TRBV6-5 and TRBJ1-1. The CDR3 loop spans 17 amino acids. Germline assignment: CDR1 MNHEY and CDR2 SVGAGI. CDR3: CASSYSQRGRRHTEASF.

The chain has TRBV28 and TRBJ2-7; lacking DNA, the TRBD1 call made by TCRdb goes unchecked. Per the germline V gene, CDR1 is MDHEN and CDR2 is SYDVKM. The length of the CDR3 is 16 residues. This CDR3 is CASSLAVVGRGSEQYF.

The V gene is TRBV6-6, the J gene TRBJ1-5; the D call from TCRdb, TRBD1, cannot be confirmed without DNA. The CDR3 sequence is 14 residues long. The germline gives CDR1 MNHNY, CDR2 SVGAGI (reference sequence). CDR3 protein: CASSSSDRGQPQHF.

The chain is built from TRBV24-1 and TRBJ1-2. The CDR3 loop spans 12 amino acids. The germline gives CDR1 KGHDR, CDR2 SFDVKD. The CDR3 here is CATSGTDGSYTF.

V usage is TRBV7-9 and J usage is TRBJ1-2; TCRdb picks TRBD1, but there is no DNA to check that call. This CDR3 has 15 residues. CDR1 and CDR2 from the germline V gene are SEHNR and FQNEAQ (reference sequence). Here the CDR3 reads CASSSPATVNYGYTF.

This chain uses TRBV3-1 with TRBJ2-5; the TCRdb D gene call, TRBD2, has no DNA to confirm it. This CDR3 has 18 residues. The germline V gene encodes CDR1 LGHDT and CDR2 YNNKEL (reference sequence). This CDR3 is CASSQDFEGREVQETQYF.

The rearrangement uses TRBV11-3 and TRBJ1-1; TCRdb returns TRBD1, unconfirmable since there is no DNA. The CDR3 length is 15 residues. In germline, CDR1 is SGHNT, CDR2 YENEEA. The CDR3 region is CASSLDWTVNTEAFF.

The chain carries TRBV29-1 and TRBJ1-2; TCRdb picks TRBD1, but there is no DNA to check that call. Germline V lookup: CDR1 SQVTM, CDR2 ANQGSEA. The CDR3 length is 16 residues. CDR3 in amino acids: CSVEESAGRGNYGYTF.

The J gene is TRBJ1-2, the V gene TRBV5-1. Germline CDR1 and CDR2: SGHRS and YFSETQ. The CDR3 has 14 residues. CDR3 loop: CASGLYGMTYGYTF. Together with reference TRBV5-1 and TRBJ1-2, the CDR3 gives the full variable domain: KAGVTQTPRYLIKTRGQQVTLSCSPISGHRSVSWYQQTPGQGLQFLFEYFSETQRNKGNFPGRFSGRQFSNSRSEMNVSTLELGDSALYLCASGLYGMTYGYTFGSGTRLTVV.

V usage is TRBV29-1 and J usage is TRBJ2-7; there is no DNA to check the TCRdb D call of TRBD1. The CDR3 contains 14 residues. Germline-derived CDR1 and CDR2 are SQVTM and ANQGSEA. CDR3 protein: CSVEGQGPYSLQYF.

CDR3 sequence reads: CASSQGFPGLVTQYF. The chain has TRBV4-1 and TRBJ2-5; no DNA is available, so the TRBD2 call from TCRdb remains unchecked. CDR1 and CDR2 (germline): MGHRA, YSYEKL. There are 15 residues in the CDR3.

The chain is built from TRBV5-5 and TRBJ1-5; the D call of TRBD1 rests on TCRdb alone, since no DNA is present to check it. Germline V gene data show CDR1 as SGHKS and CDR2 as YYEKEE (reference sequence). The CDR3 loop spans 14 amino acids. The CDR3 protein is CASSLYAGGGPQHF.

The J gene is TRBJ2-7, the V gene TRBV29-1. Germline values: CDR1 SQVTM, CDR2 ANQGSEA. CDR3 length: 11 residues. The CDR3 loop is CSVEAAYEQYF.

This sequence joins TRBV14 and TRBJ2-7; the TRBD2 assignment by TCRdb is unverifiable without DNA. The CDR3 has 15 residues. The germline CDR1 and CDR2 sequences are SGHDN and FVKESK. The CDR3 here is CASSRPASGTYEQYF.

The J gene is TRBJ2-1, the V gene TRBV27; TCRdb calls TRBD2, which cannot be checked without DNA. CDR1 and CDR2 from the germline V gene are MNHEY and SMNVEV (reference sequence). The CDR3 has 14 amino acids. CDR3: CASSSRLAGAEQFF.

This chain uses TRBV29-1 with TRBJ2-2; the D gene TCRdb calls, TRBD1, cannot be checked with no DNA. This CDR3 has 12 residues. CDR1 and CDR2 from the germline V gene are SQVTM and ANQGSEA. CDR3 sequence: CSQQGNTGELFF.

This chain uses TRBV28 with TRBJ2-7; the TCRdb D gene call, TRBD2, has no DNA to confirm it. Germline loops: CDR1 MDHEN, CDR2 SYDVKM. CDR3 length equals 14 residues. The CDR3 is CASSPEGRPYEQYF.

The chain combines TRBV28 with TRBJ1-3. Per the germline V gene, CDR1 is MDHEN and CDR2 is SYDVKM. This CDR3 has 16 amino acids. CDR3 protein: CASSSVDILSGNTIYF.

The rearrangement joins TRBV25-1 to TRBJ2-1; no DNA is available, so the TRBD1 call from TCRdb remains unchecked. The CDR3 extends over 16 amino acids. CDR1 and CDR2 (germline): MGHDK, SYGVNS. The CDR3 loop reads CASSVAGGGRNNEQFF.

This chain connects TRBV29-1 to TRBJ2-7; TCRdb picks TRBD2, but there is no DNA to check that call. Germline lookup yields CDR1 SQVTM and CDR2 ANQGSEA. This CDR3 region has 14 residues. CDR3 protein: CSVHGTSGTYEQYF.

J is TRBJ2-7 and V is TRBV4-3; TCRdb returns TRBD1, unconfirmable since there is no DNA. The CDR3 totals 18 residues. In germline, CDR1 is LGHNA, CDR2 YSLEER. CDR3 amino acids: CASSQDPPPSAESYEQYF.

This rearrangement joins TRBV11-2 to TRBJ2-3. CDR1 SGHAT and CDR2 FQNNGV come from the germline V gene. The CDR3 spans 14 residues. This CDR3 is CASSQIGGTDTQYF.

The J gene is TRBJ2-7, the V gene TRBV5-1; TCRdb's D gene call, TRBD2, goes unchecked for lack of DNA. Germline V lookup: CDR1 SGHRS, CDR2 YFSETQ. The CDR3 has 15 amino acids. The CDR3 sequence is CASRTSGSVTYEQYF.